This entry is about one T cell receptor (beta chain). This entry comes from a study of shared clonotypes between healthy human individuals. Study context: CD8 memory received one plate per donor, CD8 naive two, CD4 memory three and CD4 naive three.

The CDR3 length is 15 residues. With V trimmed by 4 bases and J by 2 bases, 4 bases remained unmatched. Germline V lookup: CDR1 KGHSH, CDR2 LQKENI. None of the donors, who were healthy HIV-negative adults, had recently had acute infections or vaccinations. Produced via immunoSEQ multiplex PCR; TCRdb's table is partial and in-frame only. The sample has 2 million to 2.5 million clones, 95% seen once. This TCR derives from a man younger than 35 in good health. The rearrangement links TRBV18 to TRBJ1-5, with 8 bases matching TRBD1. Sequenced: naive CD4+ T cells sorted from blood. Subset denoted: CD45RA+ positively selected. CDR3 bases: TGTGCCAGCTCACTAGGACAGGGAGGCAATCAGCCCCAGCATTTT. It yields the protein CASSLGQGGNQPQHF.